This TCR beta chain was captured by sequencing in a study of graft-versus-host responses after intestinal transplantation (dated by TCRdb to the early 2020s). Background for the entire study: The transplants that recipients received were multivisceral, liver-intestinal, or isolated intestinal. Every recipient was given anti-thymocyte globulin induction, then maintenance tacrolimus and steroids for about three years. Bulk TCR-beta CDR3 sequencing was used to track graft-versus-host and host-versus-graft alloreactive T cell clones in the graft, circulation and bone marrow after intestinal transplantation. To identify alloreactive clones, pre-transplant mixed lymphocyte reaction products were sequenced and then compared with unstimulated pre-transplant donor and recipient T cells. Of the 20 to 25 intestinal transplant recipients enrolled in the cohort, one of whom was a retransplant, a few patients without pretransplant specimens were excluded. A peak of at least 4% donor T cells among recipient peripheral blood mononuclear cells was the definition used for donor T cell macrochimerism. Rather than being sequenced by the commercial service, samples from a few later patients were sequenced in-house on an Illumina MiSeq and processed with MiXCR. Overall results and qualifications from the work: Early after transplant, peak levels of circulating GvH clones were found to be associated with declines in HvG clones. In patients with donor T cell macrochimerism, the allografts had high GvH to HvG T cell clonal ratios. GvH clones turned up in recipient bone marrow, with some appearing earlier in ileal mucosa or blood, a pattern consistent with an intestinal mucosal origin. The relatively low number and heterogeneity of intestinal transplant patients limited the conclusions.

The library came from the immunoSEQ multiplex PCR assay. Adaptive Biotechnologies carried out high-throughput TCR-beta CDR3 sequencing of genomic DNA for most patients. For the original study's pipeline: Adaptive's ImmunoSEQ software supplied the TCR sequencing data for around 19 patients, while MiXCR and VDJtools were used to process a few other patients. CDR3 nucleotide sequences shared by donor and recipient were removed because the origin of these sequences could not be assigned. At least 2-fold expansion over unstimulated cells and a minimum CFSE-low frequency of 0.002% (template counts) or 0.001% (read counts) were required for clones to be classified as alloreactive. Clones detected in sequenced pre-transplant spleen, lymph node, or MLR CFSE-low populations of the donor or recipient were defined as mappable. Cumulative frequency of alloreactive clones was calculated as a percentage of all sequences weighted by copy number. The table was pulled from immuneACCESS by TCRdb, which kept in-frame rearrangements only. Such tables lose some clones; where checked, under half of the loss comes from unresolved V genes, and the rest has no known cause. V, J and clone size are taken as reported in that table, and D and trimming were inferred from the DNA itself. The table for this sample lists about 20,000 clones; 85% to 95% of them were counted only once. 0.79% of the sample is taken by the ten largest.

The germline V gene (reference sequence) sets CDR1 to MNHEY and CDR2 to SMNVEV. Deletion took 2 bases off V and 8 bases off J, with a span of 19 bases between the germline ends. The CDR3 sequence holds 16 residues, the cysteine and phenylalanine included. Just the 48-base CDR3 DNA is kept, in frame starting at base 1. Blood samples were collected up to 4 times in the first month after transplant and then at least monthly when available. With respect to this clone: This clone's antigen is unknown. No base-level quality is on record; no much larger clone is a single base apart.

The V and J genes are TRBV27 and TRBJ2-1; no D segment can be confidently identified. The TCR comes from a human patient who received an intestinal transplant, so some T cells may come from the graft donor. Specimen: PBMCs, collected 23 days after intestinal transplant. For the CDR3, the sequence is CASSLNAASSLYEQFF. The DNA reads TGTGCCAGCAGTTTAAATGCGGCCTCTTCTCTTTATGAGCAGTTCTTC.